This T cell receptor (beta chain) was sequenced for a study of cytotoxic CD8 clonotypes in ibrutinib-treated CLL. V was trimmed by 1 base and J by 4 bases, leaving 8 bases between them. Germline V lookup: CDR1 GTSNPN, CDR2 SVGIG (reference sequence). The CDR3 runs to 14 residues. Using immunoSEQ multiplex PCR, the repertoire was profiled, and TCRdb retains in-frame clones only, with some absent. The sample yields 100,000 or so clones, about 58% seen once. The TCR was taken from a human donor with chronic lymphocytic leukemia. The sequencing used PBMCs, collected after 24 months of ibrutinib treatment. This sequence joins TRBV30 and TRBJ1-6; D is uncertain. The CDR3 DNA is TGTGCCTGGAGTGGAACAGCTTATAATTCACCCCTCCACTTT. It codes for CAWSGTAYNSPLHF.